Presented here are 21 T cell receptor beta chains from one specimen sequenced in a study of beta chain features in type 1 diabetes. No antigens are known for them. Of the isolated RNA, all was reverse transcribed, and so the sequenced material was expressed TCRB transcripts. Generated by immunoSEQ multiplex PCR, the TCRdb table keeps only in-frame clones and is missing some. The table shows 160,000 or so clones, with 8.5% to 10% occurring only once. Study findings and constraints: TCRB CDR3 length was moderately but significantly reduced in all four CD4+ subsets of Type 1 diabetes patients.

The sample consisted of central memory CD4+ T cells from blood. Receptors originate from a woman aged 25 to 39 with type 1 diabetes.

This clone has only a few counts. The V and J genes are TRBV7-9 and TRBJ1-1; 7 bases are a match to TRBD1. The V segment lost 8 bases and the J segment 8 bases; nucleotides outside the gene matches: 14. The CDR3 loop spans 14 amino acids. The germline V gene encodes CDR1 SEHNR and CDR2 FQNEAQ (reference sequence). The CDR3 loop is CASGFHKLTGEAFF. The DNA for the CDR3 is TGTGCCAGCGGATTCCACAAACTGACAGGGGAAGCTTTCTTT.

The V gene is TRBV7-9, the J gene TRBJ2-7; TRBD2 matches at 11 bases. The CDR3 is 16 residues long. Germline loops: CDR1 SEHNR, CDR2 FQNEAQ (reference sequence). With 5 bases clipped from V and 9 bases from J, the junction kept 15 bases outside the gene matches. CDR3 sequence reads: CASSTETSGKRVGQYF. The CDR3 nucleotides are TGTGCCAGCAGCACAGAGACTAGCGGGAAAAGGGTTGGGCAGTACTTC.

The CDR3 loop is CATSRVTELAKNIQYF. The CDR3 region has the DNA TGTGCCACCAGCAGGGTCACCGAGCTAGCCAAAAACATTCAGTACTTC. The chain uses TRBV15 and TRBJ2-4; D ambiguous. CDR3 length: 16 amino acids. The germline V gene encodes CDR1 LNHNV and CDR2 YYDKDF (reference sequence). Trimming removed 3 bases at V and 0 bases at J, with 12 bases between.

The CDR3 DNA reads TGTGCCAGCAGCCAGCGTTTCGTTGGGGCGGAGACCCAGTACTTC. Translated: CASSQRFVGAETQYF. This chain uses TRBV16 with TRBJ2-5; tentative D call: TRBD1 (5 bases). V shed 3 bases and J shed 5 bases, with 16 bases lying between them. CDR1 KGHSY and CDR2 FQNENV come from the germline V gene. The CDR3 is 15 amino acids.

The chain joins TRBV5-1 to TRBJ2-3, with TRBD2 identical over 10 bases. The CDR3 runs 15 residues. Trimming took 4 bases from V and 9 from J; bases not matched to a gene: 11. Germline V gene data show CDR1 as SGHRS and CDR2 as YFSETQ. This CDR3 is CASSTSLAGEGTQYF. CDR3 in DNA: TGCGCCAGCAGCACCTCCCTAGCGGGAGAGGGGACGCAGTATTTT.

The chain has TRBV5-1 and TRBJ2-1, with D perhaps matching TRBD1 (7 bases). The CDR3 is made up of 15 amino acids. Per the germline V gene, CDR1 is SGHRS and CDR2 is YFSETQ. Trimming left V 4 bases short and J 3 bases short, with 14 bases between. DNA for the CDR3: TGCGCCAGCAGCCCGCGGGACAGTATCTACAATGAGCAGTTCTTC. Translation: CASSPRDSIYNEQFF.

This clone was seen only a few times. The chain links TRBV5-4 to TRBJ2-2; weak D call: TRBD2 (5 bases). In germline, CDR1 is SGHNT, CDR2 YYREEE (reference sequence). There are 16 residues in the CDR3. Trimming took off 4 bases at V and 3 bases at J, with 16 bases between the two ends. CDR3 protein: CASSQVSYGDTGELFF. The DNA for the CDR3 is TGTGCCAGCAGCCAAGTTAGTTACGGGGACACCGGGGAGCTGTTTTTT.

Only a few counts were recorded for this clone. The chain employs TRBV5-1 and TRBJ2-7; 13 positions agree with TRBD2. The length of the CDR3 is 15 residues. V dropped 4 bases and J dropped 6; count of bases not matched to a gene: 7. CDR1 and CDR2 from the germline V gene are SGHRS and YFSETQ. The CDR3 nucleotides are TGCGCCAGCAGCACGCGGACTAGCGGGAGTACCGAGCAGTACTTC. Protein: CASSTRTSGSTEQYF.

The chain uses TRBV5-1 and TRBJ1-1; TRBD1 matches 8 bases. The CDR3 sequence is 14 residues long. J was trimmed by 0 bases and V by 4 bases; bases with no gene match: 2. Germline V gives CDR1 SGHRS, CDR2 YFSETQ. This CDR3 reads CASSKTGVNTEAFF. The CDR3, as DNA: TGCGCCAGCAGCAAGACAGGGGTGAACACTGAAGCTTTCTTT. The whole variable domain, filled in from reference TRBV5-1 and TRBJ1-1, reads KAGVTQTPRYLIKTRGQQVTLSCSPISGHRSVSWYQQTPGQGLQFLFEYFSETQRNKGNFPGRFSGRQFSNSRSEMNVSTLELGDSALYLCASSKTGVNTEAFFGQGTRLTVV.

The chain couples TRBV5-6 to TRBJ1-2, with 8 bases identical to TRBD1. V shed 3 bases and J 5 bases; nucleotides not matched to a gene: 6. Germline CDR1 and CDR2: SGHDT and YYEEEE. The CDR3 has 14 residues. The CDR3 DNA reads as TGTGCCAGCAGCTGGCAGGACAGGGTGTATGGCTACACCTTC. Protein product: CASSWQDRVYGYTF.

Points on this clone: This CDR3 is also generated by other DNA sequences in the sample. V gene TRBV28 combines with J gene TRBJ2-7; no clear D. The germline V gene has CDR1 MDHEN and CDR2 SYDVKM. CDR3 length equals 11 residues. Trimming pared 6 bases from V and 1 base from J, leaving 4 bases between. The CDR3 sequence: CASSRSYEQYF. In nucleotides, the CDR3 is TGTGCCAGCAGCCGGTCCTACGAGCAGTACTTC.

This clone was observed a handful of times. V and J are TRBV6-1 and TRBJ2-3, with 9 positions matching TRBD2. CDR1 and CDR2 (germline): MNHNS, SASEGT. V shed 8 bases, J shed 8 bases, and the junction held 11 bases outside the gene matches. CDR3 size: 14 residues. The CDR3 region is CASHSAGGSATQYF. The DNA of the CDR3 is TGTGCCAGCCACTCTGCGGGAGGGTCCGCTACGCAGTATTTT.

For the CDR3, the DNA is TGTGCCAGCAGCCCCCCTGACAGGGCTTACAATGAGCAGTTCTTC. Its translation is CASSPPDRAYNEQFF. This chain connects TRBV28 to TRBJ2-1; 7 bases fit TRBD1. Trimming removed 6 bases from V and 4 bases from J; junction bases left unmatched: 9. Germline CDR1 is MDHEN and CDR2 is SYDVKM. The CDR3 spans 15 residues.

The genes are TRBV19 and TRBJ2-2; 11 bases are a match to TRBD2. CDR3 length: 13 amino acids. Germline V gives CDR1 LNHDA, CDR2 SQIVND (reference sequence). After removal of 8 bases from V and 7 bases from J, the junction contained 3 bases not matched to a gene. In DNA form, the CDR3 reads TGTGCCAGTGGGACTAGCGGTGGCGGGGAGCTGTTTTTT. This translates into CASGTSGGGELFF.

This clone turned up a few times. V and J are TRBV19 and TRBJ1-2, with no clear D. Germline CDR1 and CDR2: LNHDA and SQIVND (reference sequence). This CDR3 contains 12 residues. V shed 5 bases and J shed 4 bases, with 8 bases lying between them. The CDR3 DNA sequence: TGTGCCAGTAGTCCTGAGGGCTATGGCTACACCTTC. As protein: CASSPEGYGYTF.

This clone appeared a few times. Here the CDR3 reads CSVGWDRGRNEQYF. The DNA of the CDR3 is TGCAGCGTTGGATGGGACAGGGGTAGGAACGAGCAGTACTTC. This rearrangement joins TRBV29-1 to TRBJ2-7, with TRBD1 matching over 10 bases. The CDR3 has 14 residues. CDR1 SQVTM and CDR2 ANQGSEA come from the germline V gene. Losses at the gene ends were 4 bases for V and 5 bases for J; bases not matched to a gene: 8.

This clone was found a few times. The chain combines TRBV7-8 with TRBJ2-3; no firm D call. Trimming removed 5 bases at V and 4 bases at J, with 10 bases between. CDR1 is SGHVS and CDR2 is FQNEAQ in the germline V gene. The CDR3 totals 13 residues. The CDR3 sequence is CASSPLVADTQYF. The CDR3 bases are TGTGCCAGCAGCCCATTGGTAGCAGATACGCAGTATTTT.

The chain has TRBV5-1 and TRBJ2-2; 8 bases are a match to TRBD1. The junction had 11 bases not matched to a gene; V was cut back by 0 bases and J by 4 bases. This CDR3 comprises 18 residues. Per germline, CDR1 SGHRS and CDR2 YFSETQ. The DNA of the CDR3 is TGCGCCAGCAGCTTGGGCCAGGGGGCTCGTGGTGGCACCGGGGAGCTGTTTTTT. It is translated as CASSLGQGARGGTGELFF.

In this sample, this clone turned up a few times. The chain employs TRBV9 and TRBJ2-7, with TRBD2 identical over 9 bases. V shed 0 bases and J 2 bases; nucleotides not matched to a gene: 3. Per the germline V gene, CDR1 is SGDLS and CDR2 is YYNGEE. The CDR3 is 15 amino acids. As DNA, the CDR3 is TGTGCCAGCAGCGTAGGGGCGGGAGGGACCTACGAGCAGTACTTC. It codes for CASSVGAGGTYEQYF. The full variable domain, with the rest looked up from reference TRBV9 and TRBJ2-7, is DSGVTQTPKHLITATGQRVTLRCSPRSGDLSVYWYQQSLDQGLQFLIQYYNGEERAKGNILERFSAQQFPDLHSELNLSSLELGDSALYFCASSVGAGGTYEQYFGPGTRLTVT.

The gene calls are TRBV29-1 and TRBJ2-1; D may be TRBD2 (6 bases). Germline CDR1 SQVTM, CDR2 ANQGSEA. V was cut by 5 bases and J by 7 bases, with 18 bases left in between. This CDR3 is built from 14 residues. CDR3 bases: TGCAGCGTTTATGGACTACGAAAAGGGAATGAGCAGTTCTTC. It specifies CSVYGLRKGNEQFF.

The chain joins TRBV14 to TRBJ2-2; 8 nucleotides align to TRBD1. The CDR3 is 17 amino acids. The V gene end was trimmed by 0 bases and the J gene end by 6 bases; junction bases not matched to a gene: 9. CDR1 is SGHDN, CDR2 FVKESK, per germline. Here the CDR3 reads CASSQERQGWSAGELFF. CDR3 bases: TGTGCCAGCAGCCAAGAGCGACAGGGGTGGAGTGCCGGGGAGCTGTTTTTT.